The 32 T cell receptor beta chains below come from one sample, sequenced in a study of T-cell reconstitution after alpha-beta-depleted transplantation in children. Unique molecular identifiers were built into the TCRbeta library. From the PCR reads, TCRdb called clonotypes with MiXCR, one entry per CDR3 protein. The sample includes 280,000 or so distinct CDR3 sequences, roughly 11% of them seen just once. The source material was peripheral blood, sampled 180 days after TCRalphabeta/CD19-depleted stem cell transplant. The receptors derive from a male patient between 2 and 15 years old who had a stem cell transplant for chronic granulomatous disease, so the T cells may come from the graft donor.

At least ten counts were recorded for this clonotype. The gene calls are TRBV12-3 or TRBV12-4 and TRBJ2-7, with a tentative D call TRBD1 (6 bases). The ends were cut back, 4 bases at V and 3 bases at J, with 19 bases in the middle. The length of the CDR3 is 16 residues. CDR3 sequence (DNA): TGTGCCAGCAGTTACCATATGTCAGGGGCCTTCTACGAGCAGTACTTC. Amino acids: CASSYHMSGAFYEQYF.

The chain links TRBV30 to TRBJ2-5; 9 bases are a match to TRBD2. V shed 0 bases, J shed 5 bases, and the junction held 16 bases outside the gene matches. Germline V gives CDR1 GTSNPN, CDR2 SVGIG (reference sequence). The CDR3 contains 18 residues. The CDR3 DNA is TGTGCCTGGAGTGTAACGGGGCTAGCGGGAACGCATGGGGAGACCCAGTACTTC. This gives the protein CAWSVTGLAGTHGETQYF.

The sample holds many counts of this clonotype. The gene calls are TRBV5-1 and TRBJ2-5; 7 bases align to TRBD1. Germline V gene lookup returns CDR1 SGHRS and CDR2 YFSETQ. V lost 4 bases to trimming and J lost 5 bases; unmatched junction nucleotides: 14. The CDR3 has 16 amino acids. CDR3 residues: CASSAGPGTAAETQYF. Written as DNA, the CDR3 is TGCGCCAGCAGCGCAGGACCCGGGACAGCAGCGGAGACCCAGTACTTC.

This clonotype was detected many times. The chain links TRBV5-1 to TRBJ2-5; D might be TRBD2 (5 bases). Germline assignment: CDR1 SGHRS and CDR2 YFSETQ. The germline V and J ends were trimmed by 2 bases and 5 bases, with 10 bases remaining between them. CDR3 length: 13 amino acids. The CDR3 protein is CASSFGVIETQYF. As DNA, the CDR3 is TGCGCCAGCAGCTTCGGGGTAATTGAGACCCAGTACTTC.

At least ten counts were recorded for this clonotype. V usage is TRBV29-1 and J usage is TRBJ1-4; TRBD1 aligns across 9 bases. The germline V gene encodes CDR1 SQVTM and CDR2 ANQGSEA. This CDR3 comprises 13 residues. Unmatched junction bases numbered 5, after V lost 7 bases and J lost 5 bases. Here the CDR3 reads CSGKTGGNEKLFF. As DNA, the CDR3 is TGCAGCGGCAAGACAGGGGGGAATGAAAAACTGTTTTTT. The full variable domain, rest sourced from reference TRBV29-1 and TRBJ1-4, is SAVISQKPSRDICQRGTSLTIQCQVDSQVTMMFWYRQQPGQSLTLIATANQGSEATYESGFVIDKFPISRPNLTFSTLTVSNMSPEDSSIYLCSGKTGGNEKLFFGSGTQLSVL.

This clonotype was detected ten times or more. The CDR3 loop is CASSLRGTSGYNEQFF. The CDR3 nucleotides read TGTGCCAGCAGTTTACGGGGGACTAGCGGTTACAATGAGCAGTTCTTC. The J gene is TRBJ2-1, the V gene TRBV27, with 11 bases aligning to TRBD2. The V segment lost 2 bases and the J segment 4 bases; nucleotides outside the gene matches: 4. CDR3 length: 16 amino acids. Germline loops: CDR1 MNHEY, CDR2 SMNVEV (reference sequence).

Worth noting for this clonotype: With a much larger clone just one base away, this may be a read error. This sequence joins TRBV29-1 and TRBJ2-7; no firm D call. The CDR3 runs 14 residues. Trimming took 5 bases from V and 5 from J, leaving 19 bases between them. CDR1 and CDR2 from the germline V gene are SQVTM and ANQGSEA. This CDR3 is CSVQLSDGRHEQYF. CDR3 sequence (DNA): TGCAGCGTTCAACTTTCGGACGGAAGACACGAGCAGTACTTC.

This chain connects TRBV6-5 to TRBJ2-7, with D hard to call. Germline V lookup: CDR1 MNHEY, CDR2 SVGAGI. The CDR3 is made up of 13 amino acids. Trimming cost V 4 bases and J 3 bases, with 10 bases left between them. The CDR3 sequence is CASSSTEYYEQYF. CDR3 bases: TGTGCCAGCAGTTCGACTGAGTACTACGAGCAGTACTTC.

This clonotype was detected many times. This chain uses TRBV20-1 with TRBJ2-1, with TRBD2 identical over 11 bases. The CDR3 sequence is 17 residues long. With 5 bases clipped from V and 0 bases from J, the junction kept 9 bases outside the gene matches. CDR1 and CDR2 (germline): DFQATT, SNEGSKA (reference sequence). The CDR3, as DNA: TGCAGTGCTCATAGCGGGAGGGAAACCAGCTCCTACAATGAGCAGTTCTTC. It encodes CSAHSGRETSSYNEQFF.

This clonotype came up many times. The CDR3 DNA is TGTGCCAGCAGTTATAGACTCACCTCCCAAAGGAACGAAATTCAGTACTTC. Its translation: CASSYRLTSQRNEIQYF. The genes are TRBV6-2 or TRBV6-3 and TRBJ2-4, with D hard to call. The germline V gene has CDR1 MNHEY and CDR2 SVGEGT. This CDR3 region has 17 residues. Trimming stripped 3 bases from V and 10 bases from J, with 25 bases between.

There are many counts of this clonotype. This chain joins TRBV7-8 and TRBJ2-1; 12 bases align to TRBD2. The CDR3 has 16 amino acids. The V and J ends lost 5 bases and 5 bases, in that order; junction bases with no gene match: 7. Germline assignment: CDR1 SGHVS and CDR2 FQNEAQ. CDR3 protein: CASSLRTSGTDNEQFF. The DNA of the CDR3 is TGTGCCAGCAGCCTCCGGACTAGCGGGACCGACAATGAGCAGTTCTTC.

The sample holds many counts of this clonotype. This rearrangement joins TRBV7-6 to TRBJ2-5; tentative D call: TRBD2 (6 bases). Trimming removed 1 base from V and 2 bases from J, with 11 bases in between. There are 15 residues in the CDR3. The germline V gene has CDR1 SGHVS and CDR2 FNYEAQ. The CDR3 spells CASSLGARGQETQYF. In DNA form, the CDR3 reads TGTGCCAGCAGCTTAGGCGCACGGGGGCAAGAGACCCAGTACTTC.

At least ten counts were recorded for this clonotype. The CDR3 DNA sequence: TGTGCCAGCAGCTTATTAGCGGGGGTTAGCGATGAGCAGTTCTTC. Translated: CASSLLAGVSDEQFF. This chain links TRBV7-2 with TRBJ2-1; 9 nucleotides align to TRBD2. CDR3 length: 15 amino acids. Unmatched junction bases numbered 7, after V lost 2 bases and J lost 8 bases. Germline V gene sequence: CDR1 SGHTA, CDR2 FQGNSA.

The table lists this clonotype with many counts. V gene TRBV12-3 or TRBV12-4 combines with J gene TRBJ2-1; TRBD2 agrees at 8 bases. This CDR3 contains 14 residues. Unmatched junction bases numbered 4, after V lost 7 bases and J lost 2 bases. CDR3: CASKYGGAYNEQFF. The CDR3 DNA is TGTGCCAGCAAATACGGGGGGGCCTACAATGAGCAGTTCTTC.

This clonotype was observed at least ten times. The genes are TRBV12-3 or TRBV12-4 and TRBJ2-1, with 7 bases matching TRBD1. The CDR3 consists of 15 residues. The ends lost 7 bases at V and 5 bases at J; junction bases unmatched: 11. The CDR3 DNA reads TGTGCCAGCACCTTTCGGACAGGCAACGACAATGAGCAGTTCTTC. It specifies CASTFRTGNDNEQFF.

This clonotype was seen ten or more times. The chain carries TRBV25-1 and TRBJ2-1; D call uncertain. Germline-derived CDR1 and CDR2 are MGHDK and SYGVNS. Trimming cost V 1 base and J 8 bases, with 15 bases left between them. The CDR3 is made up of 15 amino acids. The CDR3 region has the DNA TGTGCCAGCAGTGAATTCGCCCCCGGCTGGCATGAGCAGTTCTTC. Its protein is CASSEFAPGWHEQFF. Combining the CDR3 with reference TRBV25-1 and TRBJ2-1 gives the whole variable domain EADIYQTPRYLVIGTGKKITLECSQTMGHDKMYWYQQDPGMELHLIHYSYGVNSTEKGDLSSESTVSRIRTEHFPLTLESARPSHTSQYLCASSEFAPGWHEQFFGPGTRLTVL.

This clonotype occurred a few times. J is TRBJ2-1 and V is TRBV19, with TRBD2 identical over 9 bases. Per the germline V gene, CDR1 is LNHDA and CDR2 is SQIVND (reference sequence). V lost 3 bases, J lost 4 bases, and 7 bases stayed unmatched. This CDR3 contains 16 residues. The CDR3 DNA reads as TGTGCCAGTAGTATCAAGGTAGCGGGAGTTTACAATGAGCAGTTCTTC. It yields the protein CASSIKVAGVYNEQFF.

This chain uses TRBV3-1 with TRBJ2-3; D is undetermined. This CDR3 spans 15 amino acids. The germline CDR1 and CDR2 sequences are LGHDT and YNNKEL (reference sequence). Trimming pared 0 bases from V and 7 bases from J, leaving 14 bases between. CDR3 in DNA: TGTGCCAGCAGCCAAGAAGGGATACCGGAAAATACGCAGTATTTT. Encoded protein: CASSQEGIPENTQYF.

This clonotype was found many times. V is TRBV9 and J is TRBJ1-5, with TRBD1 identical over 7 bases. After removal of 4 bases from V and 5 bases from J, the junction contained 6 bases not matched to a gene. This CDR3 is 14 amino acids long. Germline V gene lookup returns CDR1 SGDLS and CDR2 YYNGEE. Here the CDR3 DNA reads TGTGCCAGCAGCATTTCAGGGGGATATCAGCCCCAGCATTTT. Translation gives CASSISGGYQPQHF.

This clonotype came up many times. CDR3 in DNA: TGTGCCAGCAGCTTAATGGCAGGGGGGTCGGAGACCCAGTACTTC. Translated, it gives CASSLMAGGSETQYF. The V call is TRBV7-8, the J call TRBJ2-5; a weak D match, TRBD1 (7 bases). Trimming took off 2 bases at V and 5 bases at J, with 15 bases between the two ends. Germline V gene sequence: CDR1 SGHVS, CDR2 FQNEAQ. CDR3 length equals 15 residues.

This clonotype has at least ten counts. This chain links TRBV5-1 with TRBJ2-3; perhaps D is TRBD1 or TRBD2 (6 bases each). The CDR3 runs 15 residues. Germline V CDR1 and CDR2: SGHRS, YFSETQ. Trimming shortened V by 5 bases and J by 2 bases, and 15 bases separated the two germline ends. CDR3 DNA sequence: TGCGCCAGCAGGTTTGGGGGGCGCGACACAGATACGCAGTATTTT. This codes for CASRFGGRDTDTQYF.

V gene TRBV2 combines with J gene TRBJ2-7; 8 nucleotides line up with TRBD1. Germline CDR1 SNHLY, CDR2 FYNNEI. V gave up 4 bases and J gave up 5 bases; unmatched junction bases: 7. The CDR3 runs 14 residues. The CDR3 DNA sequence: TGTGCCAGCAGTGCCCGGACAGGGTCGGACGAGCAGTACTTC. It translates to CASSARTGSDEQYF.

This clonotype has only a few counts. Here the CDR3 DNA reads TGTGCCAGCAGCTCTGAGACCTACAATGAGCAGTTCTTC. This translates into CASSSETYNEQFF. The chain carries TRBV11-2 and TRBJ2-1; D is undetermined. V was pared by 4 bases and J by 2 bases, with 6 bases between. The CDR3 length is 13 residues. The germline CDR1 and CDR2 sequences are SGHAT and FQNNGV.

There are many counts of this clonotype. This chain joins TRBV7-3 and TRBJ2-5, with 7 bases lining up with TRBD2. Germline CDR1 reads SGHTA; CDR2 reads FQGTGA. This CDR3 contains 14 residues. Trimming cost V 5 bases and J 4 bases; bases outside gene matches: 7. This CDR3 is CASSPGLVPETQYF. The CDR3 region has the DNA TGTGCCAGCAGCCCCGGACTAGTTCCAGAGACCCAGTACTTC.

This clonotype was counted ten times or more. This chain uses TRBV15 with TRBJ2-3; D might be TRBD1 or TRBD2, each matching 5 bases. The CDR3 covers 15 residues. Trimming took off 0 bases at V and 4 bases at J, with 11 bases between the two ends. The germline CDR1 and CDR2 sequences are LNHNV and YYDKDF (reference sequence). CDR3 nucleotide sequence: TGTGCCACCAGCAGAGATCTGGGGGACGCAGATACGCAGTATTTT. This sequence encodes CATSRDLGDADTQYF.

The CDR3 coding sequence is TGTGCCAGCAGCAGACAGGGGTGGTGGGTGAACACTGAAGCTTTCTTT. Residues: CASSRQGWWVNTEAFF. The V gene is TRBV5-4, the J gene TRBJ1-1, with 8 bases that match TRBD1. This CDR3 comprises 16 residues. Per the germline V gene, CDR1 is SGHNT and CDR2 is YYREEE (reference sequence). V lost 4 bases and J lost 0; bases outside the gene matches: 8.

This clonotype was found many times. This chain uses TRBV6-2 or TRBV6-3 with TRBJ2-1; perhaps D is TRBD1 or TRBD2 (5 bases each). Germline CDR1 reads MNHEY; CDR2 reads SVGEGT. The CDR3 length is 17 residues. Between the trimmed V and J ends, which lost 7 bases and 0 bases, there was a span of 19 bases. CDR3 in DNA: TGTGCCAGCACCGACTGGGGCGGGCAAAGCTCCTACAATGAGCAGTTCTTC. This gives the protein CASTDWGGQSSYNEQFF.

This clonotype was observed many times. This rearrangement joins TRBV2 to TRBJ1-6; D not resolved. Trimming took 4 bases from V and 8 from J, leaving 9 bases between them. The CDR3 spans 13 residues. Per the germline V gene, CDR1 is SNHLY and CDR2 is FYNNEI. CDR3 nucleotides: TGTGCCAGCAGTGGATCGGGCGATTCACCCCTCCACTTT. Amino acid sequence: CASSGSGDSPLHF.

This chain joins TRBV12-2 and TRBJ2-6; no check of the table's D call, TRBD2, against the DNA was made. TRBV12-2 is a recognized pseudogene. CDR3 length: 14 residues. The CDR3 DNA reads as TGTGCAAGTCGCCCTCCGGCGGGGGCCAACGTCCTGACTTTC. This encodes CASRPPAGANVLTF.

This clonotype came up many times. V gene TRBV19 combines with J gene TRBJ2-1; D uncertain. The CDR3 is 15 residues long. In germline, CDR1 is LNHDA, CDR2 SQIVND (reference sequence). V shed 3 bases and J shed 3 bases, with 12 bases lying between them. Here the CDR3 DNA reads TGTGCCAGTAGTATCGTCTTAGCCAACTACAATGAGCAGTTCTTC. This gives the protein CASSIVLANYNEQFF.

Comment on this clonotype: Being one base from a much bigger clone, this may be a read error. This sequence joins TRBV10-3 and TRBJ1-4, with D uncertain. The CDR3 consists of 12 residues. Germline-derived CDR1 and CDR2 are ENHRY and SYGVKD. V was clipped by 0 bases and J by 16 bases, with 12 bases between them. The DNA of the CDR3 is TGTGCCATCAGTGAGTCGGATCGAGAGCGGTTTTTT. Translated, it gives CAISESDRERFF.

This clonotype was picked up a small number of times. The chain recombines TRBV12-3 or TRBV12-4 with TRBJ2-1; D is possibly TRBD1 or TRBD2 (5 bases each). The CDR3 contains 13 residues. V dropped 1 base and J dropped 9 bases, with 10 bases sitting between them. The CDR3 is CASSLVGEGEQFF. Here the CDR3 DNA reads TGTGCCAGCAGTTTAGTGGGGGAAGGTGAGCAGTTCTTC.